The 3 T cell receptor beta chains below come from one sample, sequenced in a study of shared clonotypes between healthy human individuals (dated by TCRdb to about 2020). Receptor libraries were prepared by the immunoSEQ multiplex PCR assay. TCRdb took over this immuneACCESS table, retaining in-frame rearrangements with V and J assigned. Such tables are incomplete; in checked studies, under half of the missing clones stem from an unresolved V gene, and the remainder is unexplained. This sample is represented by some 380,000 clones; about 97% of them were singletons. About 0.32% of the sample is in the top ten clones. The material sequenced was memory CD8+ T cells sorted from blood. The sample's cell subset or site label, decoded: CD45RO+ cells pooled with CCR7-negative TemRA cells. The receptor set was obtained from a young man in good health.

This clone has just a few counts. Other DNA sequences in this sample translate to the same CDR3. The CDR3 coding sequence is TGCGCCAGCAGCTTGGGGACAGGGGGCAATCAGCCCCAGCATTTT. Protein: CASSLGTGGNQPQHF. The chain combines TRBV5-1 with TRBJ1-5, with 9 bases aligning to TRBD1. After removal of 0 bases from V and 2 bases from J, the junction contained 0 bases not matched to a gene. The CDR3 is 15 residues long. Germline V gives CDR1 SGHRS, CDR2 YFSETQ.

This chain links TRBV7-6 with TRBJ2-1; maybe TRBD2 (6 bases). This CDR3 contains 16 residues. V was pared by 2 bases and J by 0 bases, with 11 bases between. The V gene's germline CDR1 is SGHVS and CDR2 FNYEAQ. DNA for the CDR3: TGTGCCAGCAGCTTATGGAGCGGGTCCTCCTACAATGAGCAGTTCTTC. Residues: CASSLWSGSSYNEQFF.

This sequence joins TRBV6-5 and TRBJ2-3; D remains ambiguous. Germline V gene lookup returns CDR1 MNHEY and CDR2 SVGAGI. V gave up 2 bases and J gave up 7 bases, with 10 bases separating them. There are 13 residues in the CDR3. The CDR3 loop reads CASSYAPWNTQYF. The DNA of the CDR3 is TGTGCCAGCAGTTACGCCCCCTGGAATACGCAGTATTTT.